This T cell receptor (beta chain) was sequenced during a study of metastatic and nonmetastatic thyroid tumors. Background on the study: Both malignant and benign thyroid patients supplied peripheral blood and tumor or nodule tissue samples, across which the repertoires of these patients were then compared. Findings and limits, study-wide: Malignant thyroid tumors reportedly had TCR beta diversity that was significantly higher than in benign nodules, in blood and tumor.

Trimming took off 8 bases at V and 4 bases at J, with 21 bases between the two ends. The CDR3 extends over 16 amino acids. Germline lookup yields CDR1 SGHAT and CDR2 FQDESV (reference sequence). No treatment had been given to any patient before thyroid surgery. This clone was seen just once. The antigen is unknown. Original methodology: The study took CDR3 differences across clinicopathological groups and made a distant-metastasis classifier for papillary thyroid cancer from them. TCRdb re-analyzed the PCR reads using MiXCR. The V and J calls, along with clone size, are taken from TCRdb and not from the paper's own processing. The table lists 50,000 or so clones, around 23% of them singletons.

The sequence was obtained from a male donor with papillary thyroid cancer or a benign thyroid nodule (not recorded which). Some clones in this sample may be carry-over from other donors' samples. Sequencing was done on a sample of blood. The chain carries TRBV11-1 and TRBJ1-5; TRBD1 might be the D (6 bases). The DNA of the CDR3 is TGTGCCAGCGAGCTTAAAGGCGCAGGGGAAAATCAGCCCCAGCATTTT. This sequence encodes CASELKGAGENQPQHF.